Below, 13 T cell receptor beta chains from the same sample are listed, as sequenced in a study. TCRdb re-derived calls from the 5' RACE reads in MiXCR, one entry per CDR3 protein. The sample lists roughly 42,000 distinct CDR3 sequences; around 28% were seen once. The sample comprised tumor-infiltrating memory CD4+ T cells sorted from the breast tumor. Subset described: memory CD4+ T cells, CD4+CD45RO+CD25-. Receptor source: a female donor with breast cancer.

This sequence joins TRBV20-1 and TRBJ2-2; 7 bases are shared with TRBD2. The germline CDR1 and CDR2 sequences are DFQATT and SNEGSKA (reference sequence). V dropped 4 bases and J dropped 2; count of bases not matched to a gene: 4. The CDR3 length is 14 residues. The CDR3 nucleotides read TGCAGTGCTACTCCGGGACTAAACACCGGGGAGCTGTTTTTT. This sequence encodes CSATPGLNTGELFF.

This clonotype was counted once. Possible read error: a much larger clone is one base away. The rearrangement joins TRBV2 to TRBJ1-1; D unclear. The CDR3 sequence is 14 residues long. Germline assignment: CDR1 SNHLY and CDR2 FYNNEI. The DNA of the CDR3 is TGTGCCGGCAGTGGACGACGGGTCGGCACTGAAGCTTTCTTT. Amino acids: CAGSGRRVGTEAFF.

This clonotype has ten or more counts. This sequence joins TRBV5-1 and TRBJ2-1; 7 bases fit TRBD1. The CDR3 totals 17 residues. Germline V gene lookup returns CDR1 SGHRS and CDR2 YFSETQ. The V segment lost 0 bases and the J segment 0 bases; nucleotides outside the gene matches: 6. The DNA for the CDR3 is TGCGCCAGCAGCTTGGGCGCCGGGACAGCCTCCTACAATGAGCAGTTCTTC. Its translation: CASSLGAGTASYNEQFF.

This rearrangement joins TRBV4-2 to TRBJ1-2, with 11 bases aligning to TRBD1. J gave up 6 bases and V 8 bases, and 14 bases lay outside the gene matches. The CDR3 is 16 residues long. Germline V gene sequence: CDR1 LGHNA, CDR2 YNFKEQ. CDR3 protein: CASGPEGTGGFNGYTF. The CDR3 DNA follows: TGTGCCAGCGGCCCTGAGGGGACAGGGGGATTTAATGGCTACACCTTC.

The chain links TRBV4-3 to TRBJ1-1, with D maybe TRBD1 (6 bases). The V gene lost 0 bases and the J gene lost 0 bases, with 17 bases spanning the gap. Germline CDR1 reads LGHNA; CDR2 reads YSLEER. CDR3 length equals 18 residues. The CDR3 protein is CASSQDPRYGGMNTEAFF. The CDR3 DNA reads TGCGCCAGCAGCCAAGATCCACGATACGGGGGCATGAACACTGAAGCTTTCTTT.

V gene TRBV4-3 combines with J gene TRBJ1-4; 7 nucleotides agree with TRBD1. The ends lost 4 bases at V and 5 bases at J; junction bases unmatched: 4. Germline CDR1 reads LGHNA; CDR2 reads YSLEER. The CDR3 totals 14 residues. DNA of the CDR3: TGCGCCAGCAGCCCGGGACAGAGAAATGAAAAACTGTTTTTT. As protein: CASSPGQRNEKLFF.

This clonotype has more than one count but fewer than ten. The chain recombines TRBV5-4 with TRBJ2-3; no clear D gene. Per the germline V gene, CDR1 is SGHNT and CDR2 is YYREEE (reference sequence). The CDR3 is 15 residues long. V was clipped by 1 base and J by 5 bases, with 14 bases between them. CDR3 bases: TGTGCCAGCAGCTTGATCGGTTCCTTGGGAGATACGCAGTATTTT. The encoded protein is CASSLIGSLGDTQYF.

This clonotype was seen a few times. The chain couples TRBV24-1 to TRBJ2-1, with TRBD2 identical over 8 bases. V lost 2 bases to trimming and J lost 9 bases; unmatched junction nucleotides: 11. Germline CDR1 and CDR2: KGHDR and SFDVKD. The CDR3 totals 16 residues. Written as DNA, the CDR3 is TGTGCCACCAGTGATTCGCGGGGGGCCCAGGAGGGTGAGCAGTTCTTC. The encoded protein is CATSDSRGAQEGEQFF.

The V gene is TRBV20-1, the J gene TRBJ1-6; D is perhaps TRBD1 (5 bases). CDR3 length equals 13 residues. Trimming cost V 6 bases and J 7 bases, with 13 bases left between them. CDR1 is DFQATT, CDR2 SNEGSKA, per germline (reference sequence). CDR3 in amino acids: CSADGGGNSPLHF. DNA for the CDR3: TGCAGTGCCGACGGGGGAGGCAATTCACCCCTCCACTTT.

This clonotype was counted between two and nine times. CDR3 region: CASSQAETGDEQYF. The CDR3, as DNA: TGTGCCAGCAGCCAGGCCGAGACAGGGGACGAGCAGTACTTC. The genes are TRBV7-6 and TRBJ2-7, with TRBD1 matching 8 bases. CDR1 SGHVS and CDR2 FNYEAQ come from the germline V gene. CDR3 length equals 14 residues. Trimming took 5 bases from V and 5 from J; bases not matched to a gene: 8.

This clonotype was found a few times. The V and J genes are TRBV13 and TRBJ2-7, with D perhaps TRBD1 (6 bases). Germline CDR1 and CDR2: PRHDT and FYEKMQ (reference sequence). The CDR3 runs 16 residues. Trimming took off 5 bases at V and 1 base at J, with 18 bases between the two ends. The CDR3 reads CASSTSHSGHSYEQYF. CDR3 DNA sequence: TGTGCCAGCAGCACCTCCCATTCGGGACATTCCTACGAGCAGTACTTC.

The V and J genes are TRBV5-1 and TRBJ2-5; 10 positions agree with TRBD1. The CDR3 spans 14 residues. Germline V gives CDR1 SGHRS, CDR2 YFSETQ. V shed 7 bases, J shed 5 bases, and the junction held 8 bases outside the gene matches. Here the CDR3 DNA reads TGCGCCAGCGGGGCGGGACAGGGGCCCGAGACCCAGTACTTC. It specifies CASGAGQGPETQYF.

The V call is TRBV4-3, the J call TRBJ2-5; TRBD2 matches at 12 bases. V lost 1 base to trimming and J lost 2 bases; unmatched junction nucleotides: 20. The V gene's germline CDR1 is LGHNA and CDR2 YSLEER. The length of the CDR3 is 22 residues. The CDR3 region has the DNA TGCGCCAGCAGCCAAGGGGGGGGGAGAAGACTAGCGGGAGATATCCATCAAGAGACCCAGTACTTC. This translates into CASSQGGGRRLAGDIHQETQYF.